The 22 T cell receptor beta chains below come from one sample, sequenced in a study of T cells after yellow fever vaccination. One entry per CDR3 protein, called by TCRdb with MiXCR from the 5' RACE reads. The sample lists some 600,000 distinct CDR3 sequences, roughly 12% occurring once. The input for sequencing was PBMCs, taken on the day of the yellow fever booster vaccination. These receptors originate from a man aged 30 to 39 who received the YFV17D yellow fever vaccine.

V gene TRBV20-1 combines with J gene TRBJ1-1; the D gene is possibly TRBD1 (5 bases). Germline CDR1 and CDR2: DFQATT and SNEGSKA (reference sequence). Between the trimmed V and J ends, which lost 5 bases and 0 bases, there was a span of 10 bases. There are 13 residues in the CDR3. The CDR3 bases are TGCAGTGCTGGCAGGGAGCTGAACACTGAAGCTTTCTTT. It encodes CSAGRELNTEAFF.

This clonotype was counted only a few times. The V and J genes are TRBV6-1 and TRBJ2-7; weak D call: TRBD1 (6 bases). Germline V gives CDR1 MNHNS, CDR2 SASEGT. V was pared by 0 bases and J by 2 bases, with 14 bases between. This CDR3 contains 16 residues. CDR3 residues: CASSEASYQGPYEQYF. CDR3 in DNA: TGTGCCAGCAGTGAAGCTTCGTATCAGGGGCCCTACGAGCAGTACTTC.

The sample holds a few counts of this clonotype. J is TRBJ1-2 and V is TRBV6-1; no definite D call. V was trimmed by 6 bases and J by 4 bases, leaving 12 bases between them. Germline lookup yields CDR1 MNHNS and CDR2 SASEGT. The CDR3 loop spans 13 amino acids. CDR3 amino acids: CASRTPLSYGYTF. CDR3 bases: TGTGCCAGCAGAACTCCTCTTAGCTATGGCTACACCTTC.

The chain couples TRBV9 to TRBJ2-7; 7 nucleotides line up with TRBD2. The germline V gene encodes CDR1 SGDLS and CDR2 YYNGEE. With V trimmed by 6 bases and J by 6 bases, 12 bases remained unmatched. There are 14 residues in the CDR3. CDR3 sequence (DNA): TGTGCCAGCAACGCCGGGTCGGGAGGTCTCGAGCAGTACTTC. Protein: CASNAGSGGLEQYF.

This chain links TRBV7-8 with TRBJ2-5; D is tentatively TRBD1 or TRBD2 (5 bases each). Trimming removed 6 bases from V and 5 bases from J, with 10 bases in between. Germline loops: CDR1 SGHVS, CDR2 FQNEAQ. The CDR3 totals 12 residues. This chain's CDR3 is CASRHEGETQYF. The CDR3 bases are TGTGCCAGCAGGCACGAGGGGGAGACCCAGTACTTC.

This clonotype was detected only a few times. The chain has TRBV6-4 and TRBJ2-3; the match to TRBD1 covers 12 bases. J gave up 1 base and V 2 bases, and 1 base lay outside the gene matches. The CDR3 spans 16 residues. Germline V lookup: CDR1 MRHNA, CDR2 SNTAGT. DNA for the CDR3: TGTGCCAGCAGTGACGGGACAGGGGGCGGCACAGATACGCAGTATTTT. Protein product: CASSDGTGGGTDTQYF.

This clonotype appeared a few times. The chain is built from TRBV15 and TRBJ1-5, with a tentative D call TRBD1 (5 bases). The CDR3 extends over 15 amino acids. V dropped 1 base and J dropped 3 bases, with 10 bases sitting between them. Germline V lookup: CDR1 LNHNV, CDR2 YYDKDF (reference sequence). The CDR3 DNA reads TGTGCCACCAGCAGAGTCCGGGACCTCAATCAGCCCCAGCATTTT. This codes for CATSRVRDLNQPQHF. The full variable domain, its missing parts supplied by reference TRBV15 and TRBJ1-5, is DAMVIQNPRYQVTQFGKPVTLSCSQTLNHNVMYWYQQKSSQAPKLLFHYYDKDFNNEADTPDNFQSRRPNTSFCFLDIRSPGLGDTAMYLCATSRVRDLNQPQHFGDGTRLSIL.

V gene TRBV5-7 combines with J gene TRBJ1-2, with no clear D. TRBV5-7 is an open reading frame whose function is uncertain. The CDR3 length is 12 residues. The V and J ends lost 0 bases and 6 bases respectively, with 6 bases between them. Here the CDR3 DNA reads TGTGCCAGCAGCTTGGGGGTCCATGGCTACACCTTC. It yields the protein CASSLGVHGYTF.

Notes on this clonotype: Germline is not matched at one junction end, which may reflect a read error. The chain couples TRBV12-3 or TRBV12-4 to TRBJ2-1, with 7 bases aligning to TRBD1. This CDR3 is built from 18 residues. CDR3 DNA sequence: TGTGCCATCAGTCCGCGAATGAACAGGGGTTCCTTTTACAATGAGCAGTTCTTC. Translation gives CAISPRMNRGSFYNEQFF.

The chain employs TRBV12-3 or TRBV12-4 and TRBJ2-3; TRBD2 aligns across 10 bases. CDR3 size: 15 residues. V dropped 6 bases and J dropped 1; count of bases not matched to a gene: 4. The CDR3 nucleotides are TGTGCCAGCAGGAATCTAGCGGGAGGCACAGATACGCAGTATTTT. Translation gives CASRNLAGGTDTQYF.

This sequence joins TRBV7-2 and TRBJ2-2; D is unresolved. This CDR3 region has 13 residues. Deletions cut 2 bases from V and 8 bases from J, with 9 bases between. Germline V lookup: CDR1 SGHTA, CDR2 FQGNSA. CDR3 loop: CASSLIGEGELFF. CDR3 in DNA: TGTGCCAGCAGCTTAATAGGCGAAGGGGAGCTGTTTTTT.

This clonotype was found a few times. The chain recombines TRBV30 with TRBJ2-7; D is unclear. The CDR3 is made up of 15 amino acids. V was clipped by 3 bases and J by 5 bases, with 20 bases between them. Looked up from germline, CDR1 is GTSNPN and CDR2 is SVGIG (reference sequence). The CDR3 protein is CAWSPLSGLGHEQYF. As DNA, the CDR3 is TGTGCCTGGAGCCCCCTTTCCGGGCTTGGGCACGAGCAGTACTTC.

This clonotype showed up many times. The V and J genes are TRBV10-3 and TRBJ2-7; 12 bases align to TRBD2. From germline, CDR1 is ENHRY and CDR2 SYGVKD. The J segment lost 5 bases and the V segment lost 6 bases, leaving 2 bases of the junction unmatched. This CDR3 comprises 13 residues. CDR3 residues: CAISLAGGNEQYF. Written as DNA, the CDR3 is TGTGCCATCAGCCTAGCGGGAGGGAACGAGCAGTACTTC.

This chain links TRBV7-9 with TRBJ1-4, with no clear D. Trimming removed 10 bases from V and 0 bases from J, with 9 bases in between. CDR1 and CDR2 from the germline V gene are SEHNR and FQNEAQ (reference sequence). The CDR3 totals 13 residues. The CDR3 nucleotides are TGTGCCACCGAAGGGTCAACTAATGAAAAACTGTTTTTT. Amino acid sequence: CATEGSTNEKLFF.

This clonotype was counted only a few times. The chain joins TRBV6-1 to TRBJ1-5, with 9 positions matching TRBD1. J lost 2 bases, V lost 6 bases, and 5 bases had no gene match. CDR3 size: 15 residues. Germline CDR1 and CDR2: MNHNS and SASEGT. The CDR3 sequence is CASRDRGSGNQPQHF. The DNA of the CDR3 is TGTGCCAGCAGGGACAGGGGATCGGGCAATCAGCCCCAGCATTTT.

This rearrangement joins TRBV7-2 to TRBJ2-1; TRBD2 aligns across 11 bases. The CDR3 covers 14 residues. V lost 8 bases, J lost 6 bases, and 6 bases stayed unmatched. Germline loops: CDR1 SGHTA, CDR2 FQGNSA. The CDR3 DNA follows: TGTGCCAGCCGGCTAGCGGGAGGCCCCAATGAGCAGTTCTTC. Protein: CASRLAGGPNEQFF. Looking up the rest from reference TRBV7-2 and TRBJ2-1 gives the full variable domain: GAGVSQSPSNKVTEKGKDVELRCDPISGHTALYWYRQSLGQGLEFLIYFQGNSAPDKSGLPSDRFSAERTGGSVSTLTIQRTQQEDSAVYLCASRLAGGPNEQFFGPGTRLTVL.

This clonotype has just a few counts. This chain uses TRBV7-2 with TRBJ2-7; 9 nucleotides align to TRBD2. The CDR3 spans 14 residues. Germline V gene data show CDR1 as SGHTA and CDR2 as FQGNSA. V shed 6 bases, J shed 6 bases, and the junction held 9 bases outside the gene matches. CDR3 nucleotides: TGTGCCAGCAGTACCGGGACTAGCCCTCTCGAGCAGTACTTC. Translation: CASSTGTSPLEQYF.

This clonotype was recorded a few times. V gene TRBV4-3 combines with J gene TRBJ1-2; D remains ambiguous. Germline lookup yields CDR1 LGHNA and CDR2 YSLEER. Trimming took 3 bases from V and 5 from J, leaving 10 bases between them. The length of the CDR3 is 13 residues. CDR3 coding DNA: TGCGCCAGCAGCCAGGGGTTGAGGTATGGCTACACCTTC. It specifies CASSQGLRYGYTF.

This clonotype was picked up a small number of times. This chain links TRBV6-1 with TRBJ2-3, with 8 bases identical to TRBD1. CDR1 and CDR2 from the germline V gene are MNHNS and SASEGT. Trimming cost V 7 bases and J 6 bases; bases outside gene matches: 6. The CDR3 loop spans 13 amino acids. The CDR3 sequence: CASIPTGVDTQYF. The CDR3, as DNA: TGTGCCAGCATCCCGACAGGGGTGGATACGCAGTATTTT.

This clonotype was counted many times. The chain carries TRBV29-1 and TRBJ2-7; 10 positions agree with TRBD2. The V and J ends lost 7 bases and 5 bases, in that order; junction bases with no gene match: 5. The germline CDR1 and CDR2 sequences are SQVTM and ANQGSEA. This CDR3 comprises 12 residues. The CDR3 DNA reads TGCAGCGCGACTAGCGGGCTAGACGAGCAGTACTTC. It specifies CSATSGLDEQYF.

In DNA, the CDR3 is TGTGCCAGCAGAACGACGGTTACTAACTATGGCTACACCTTC. Translating it yields CASRTTVTNYGYTF. The chain recombines TRBV9 with TRBJ1-2; D unresolved. The CDR3 is made up of 14 amino acids. Germline V lookup: CDR1 SGDLS, CDR2 YYNGEE. With 5 bases removed from V and 0 bases from J, the gap between germline ends came to 11 bases.

Ten or more counts support this clonotype. The chain carries TRBV12-3 or TRBV12-4 and TRBJ2-2, with D unclear. Trimming pared 5 bases from V and 6 bases from J, leaving 7 bases between. The CDR3 has 12 amino acids. In DNA form, the CDR3 reads TGTGCCAGCAGTATTGGGGCCGGGGAGCTGTTTTTT. Amino acid sequence: CASSIGAGELFF.